This TCR beta chain was found in a study of Graves' ophthalmopathy and Graves' hyperthyroidism. Study at large: Peripheral blood sampling occurred at initial diagnosis, before any treatment. Study-wide findings and caveats: A 13-signature model separated ophthalmopathy from stable hyperthyroidism, just over 85% sensitivity, about 81% specificity.

The authors defined stable hyperthyroidism as no ophthalmopathy within 18 months of follow-up. For repertoire sequencing, the TCR beta CDR3 regions were amplified from RNA transcripts. Scientists carried out first-round RT-PCR using HTBI primers and then a second-round multiplex PCR. MiXCR was run by TCRdb on the multiplex PCR reads, yielding one entry per CDR3 protein. The sample holds roughly 610,000 distinct CDR3 sequences; 20% to 25% are singletons and the top ten take around 6.9%. About this clonotype: The antigen is undetermined.

V dropped 6 bases and J dropped 3 bases, with 18 bases sitting between them. Germline CDR1 MNHEY, CDR2 SVGEGT. There are 15 residues in the CDR3. The genes are TRBV6-2 or TRBV6-3 and TRBJ2-7; D is perhaps TRBD2 (6 bases). The sample taken for sequencing was peripheral blood. The clonotype comes from a young woman with stable Graves' hyperthyroidism. Some clones in this sample may be carry-over from other donors' samples. This chain's CDR3 is CASSVEGLSHYEQYF. CDR3 sequence (DNA): TGTGCCAGCAGCGTAGAGGGACTTAGCCACTACGAGCAGTACTTC.